This TCR beta chain is drawn from a study of blood T cell repertoires in COVID-19. About the study: The origin of the acute and convalescent COVID-19 samples was the United States, Italy and Spain. The analysed material was cDNA or gDNA that came from T cells, B-cell-depleted T cells, or PBMCs.

Per the original data handling: The authors estimated nucleated cell counts from reference gene primer amplification. This table comes from immunoSEQ multiplex PCR, and its TCRdb copy is limited to in-frame clones, with some not included. D and trimming come from the DNA, and the V and J calls and clone size come from that table. The sample includes about 200,000 clones, more than 80% of them seen just once. Sequencing was carried out using PBMCs or T cells enriched from blood (not recorded which). The source is a woman younger than 35 who had recovered from COVID-19.

The CDR3 nucleotides are TGTGCCATCGAGGCCCACGATGGGGAAGCTTTCTTT. Translation gives CAIEAHDGEAFF. The genes are TRBV10-3 and TRBJ1-1, with no clear D. This CDR3 contains 12 residues. V lost 8 bases and J lost 8, with 15 bases in between. CDR1 and CDR2 (germline): ENHRY, SYGVKD.